There are a few counts of the clone carrying this T cell receptor beta chain. Random-hexamer reverse transcription was applied to roughly 0.45 to 1 ug RNA. Each CDR3 protein gets one entry after TCRdb re-called the immunoSEQ multiplex PCR reads with MiXCR. Among some 99,000 distinct CDR3 sequences listed, 85% to 95% were seen once. V was shortened by 1 base and J by 13 bases, with 15 bases between the two germline ends. This CDR3 comprises 13 residues. From germline, CDR1 is SGHTA and CDR2 FQGNSA. The data belong to a study of CD8 T cells in Susac syndrome. CD8+ and CD4+ T cells were negatively isolated; TEMRA cells were FACS-enriched.

V and J are TRBV7-2 and TRBJ2-3; possibly TRBD2 for D (5 bases). The sequence came from a human donor with Susac syndrome. The material sequenced was CD4+ T cells from PBMCs. The CDR3 sequence: CASSLEGRRTEYF. CDR3 in DNA: TGTGCCAGCAGCTTAGAAGGCCGTAGGACTGAGTATTTT.